Sequencing of this T cell receptor beta chain was carried out in a study of regulatory T cells in long-lasting Graves disease. Across the study: Less than 3 months of antithyroid drugs had been taken by newly diagnosed Graves' patients.

Noted time point: newly diagnosed GD, antithyroid drugs for less than 3 months. The TCR library was made from RNA extracted from PBMCs. Assembly of TCR beta libraries relied on iRepertoire HTBI primers together with Arm-PCR of CDR3 regions. MiXCR, applied by TCRdb to the multiplex PCR reads, yields one record per CDR3 protein. This table holds 550,000 to 700,000 distinct CDR3 sequences, roughly 16% found once. The V gene's germline CDR1 is SGHRS and CDR2 YFSETQ. The CDR3 is made up of 15 amino acids. J was trimmed by 0 bases and V by 6 bases; bases with no gene match: 6. The data also belong to a second study, concerning T cells in Graves' hyperthyroidism and ophthalmopathy. That study adds: Investigators excluded patients with uncontrolled infection, other autoimmune disease, pregnancy or lactation. The model's output predicted ophthalmopathy at a median of 6.5 months prior to onset.

The sequenced sample was peripheral blood mononuclear cells (PBMCs), obtained at new diagnosis, from a patient treated with antithyroid drugs. V usage is TRBV5-1 and J usage is TRBJ1-5, with 7 positions matching TRBD1. This TCR was recovered from a man aged 18-30 years with Graves disease. The CDR3 reads CASKSGTDSNQPQHF. CDR3 sequence (DNA): TGCGCCAGCAAAAGCGGGACAGATAGCAATCAGCCCCAGCATTTT.